The 3 T cell receptor beta chains presented below share a single source sample, sequenced in a study of blood T cell repertoires in COVID-19. Profiling relied on immunoSEQ multiplex PCR, and the TCRdb table lists in-frame clones only, not all of them. This repertoire shows 300,000 to 350,000 clones, just under 90% found once; its top ten account for almost 9.5%. Sequenced sample: PBMCs or T cells enriched from blood (not recorded which). The receptors here all came from a woman between 25 and 40 years old who had recovered from COVID-19.

The chain carries TRBV5-1 and TRBJ2-7; D call uncertain. The CDR3 spans 17 residues. V lost 1 base and J lost 3, with 20 bases in between. The germline V gene has CDR1 SGHRS and CDR2 YFSETQ. CDR3 sequence reads: CASSLIVRAAGLYEQYF. As DNA, the CDR3 is TGCGCCAGCAGCTTGATTGTCCGCGCAGCAGGCCTCTACGAGCAGTACTTC.

This clone came up a few times. The chain has TRBV4-1 and TRBJ2-7, with D possibly being TRBD2 (5 bases). Deletions cut 0 bases from V and 2 bases from J, with 8 bases between. CDR3 size: 14 residues. Per the germline V gene, CDR1 is MGHRA and CDR2 is YSYEKL. The CDR3 nucleotides read TGCGCCAGCAGCCAAGAACGGGGAACCTACGAGCAGTACTTC. As protein: CASSQERGTYEQYF.

The J gene is TRBJ2-1, the V gene TRBV5-5; D is perhaps TRBD2 (6 bases). Germline V gives CDR1 SGHKS, CDR2 YYEKEE (reference sequence). Trimming left V 4 bases short and J 8 bases short, with 22 bases between. The CDR3 runs to 16 residues. CDR3 sequence: CASSKAGTSTTDEQFF. CDR3 in DNA: TGTGCCAGCAGCAAAGCCGGGACTTCAACGACGGATGAGCAGTTCTTC.